The 19 T cell receptor beta chains in this list originate from one sample, sequenced in a study of cytomegalovirus exposure and HLA in healthy donors. Use of 60 Vbeta and 13 Jbeta primers characterized the PCR. Libraries were prepared by immunoSEQ multiplex PCR; TCRdb keeps only in-frame clonotypes and omits some of them. Among under 200,000 clones listed, less than 90% were seen once. The sequenced sample was PBMCs. These receptors came from a woman aged 45-65 years in good health and CMV-seropositive.

This clone occurred once. This rearrangement joins TRBV28 to TRBJ1-2, with D possibly TRBD1 on 5 matching bases. V was pared by 6 bases and J by 8 bases, with 10 bases between. The CDR3 runs to 11 residues. Germline values: CDR1 MDHEN, CDR2 SYDVKM. The CDR3 spells CASRETGGYTF. CDR3 sequence (DNA): TGTGCCAGCAGGGAAACAGGCGGCTACACCTTC.

This clone was observed a handful of times. Within the sample, other DNA sequences also encode this same CDR3. The rearrangement uses TRBV6-6 and TRBJ2-3; no clear D gene. The CDR3 is made up of 12 amino acids. Trimming pared 5 bases from V and 2 bases from J, leaving 5 bases between. Looked up from germline, CDR1 is MNHNY and CDR2 is SVGAGI (reference sequence). This CDR3 is CASSLSTDTQYF. As DNA, the CDR3 is TGTGCCAGCAGTCTATCCACAGATACGCAGTATTTT.

This clone has a handful of counts. The chain uses TRBV28 and TRBJ2-1; 9 bases match TRBD2. CDR1 and CDR2 from the germline V gene are MDHEN and SYDVKM. The CDR3 totals 16 residues. The junction had 10 bases not matched to a gene; V was cut back by 2 bases and J by 8 bases. The CDR3 DNA sequence: TGTGCCAGCAGTTTAAGTCGTAGCGGGAGAGGCGATGAGCAGTTCTTC. It translates to CASSLSRSGRGDEQFF.

V is TRBV4-2 and J is TRBJ1-1; D is unclear. This CDR3 contains 16 residues. Looked up from germline, CDR1 is LGHNA and CDR2 is YNFKEQ. Trimming took off 4 bases at V and 0 bases at J, with 15 bases between the two ends. CDR3 loop: CASSRNIQLMNTEAFF. CDR3 nucleotide sequence: TGTGCCAGCAGCCGCAACATACAGCTAATGAACACTGAAGCTTTCTTT.

This chain joins TRBV5-4 and TRBJ2-2; D not certain. Germline lookup yields CDR1 SGHNT and CDR2 YYREEE (reference sequence). The CDR3 totals 15 residues. V lost 4 bases and J 0 bases, leaving 10 bases between the germline ends. The CDR3 bases are TGTGCCAGCAGCCCCGAGATAGCGAACACCGGGGAGCTGTTTTTT. This translates into CASSPEIANTGELFF.

The chain has TRBV7-2 and TRBJ2-6; 7 bases are shared with TRBD1. V lost 7 bases and J lost 3; bases outside the gene matches: 6. This CDR3 comprises 15 residues. CDR1 and CDR2 from the germline V gene are SGHTA and FQGNSA. The CDR3 bases are TGTGCCAGCACCGCAAGGGGGCTTGGGGCCAACGTCCTGACTTTC. Translated, it gives CASTARGLGANVLTF.

The table lists this clone with a few counts. The chain is built from TRBV29-1 and TRBJ2-5, with D uncertain. CDR1 and CDR2 from the germline V gene are SQVTM and ANQGSEA. This CDR3 has 12 amino acids. Between the trimmed V and J ends, which lost 4 bases and 1 base, there was a span of 7 bases. CDR3 in DNA: TGCAGCGTTGTTGGCAGCCAAGAGACCCAGTACTTC. This sequence encodes CSVVGSQETQYF.

This clone was recorded once. This chain uses TRBV20-1 with TRBJ1-2; D gene unclear. Germline V gene data show CDR1 as DFQATT and CDR2 as SNEGSKA (reference sequence). V dropped 1 base and J dropped 10 bases, with 10 bases sitting between them. The CDR3 consists of 11 residues. CDR3 amino acids: CSARARRYYTF. The DNA for the CDR3 is TGCAGTGCTAGAGCACGCAGGTACTACACCTTC.

V gene TRBV10-3 combines with J gene TRBJ1-2; a weak D match, TRBD1 (5 bases). V was clipped by 2 bases and J by 4 bases, with 11 bases between them. The germline V gene has CDR1 ENHRY and CDR2 SYGVKD. The CDR3 is 14 residues long. The CDR3 DNA is TGTGCCATCAGTGAGAGGGGCGGGGGCTATGGCTACACCTTC. This gives the protein CAISERGGGYGYTF.

The V gene is TRBV30, the J gene TRBJ2-1, with D perhaps matching TRBD1 (5 bases). Deletions cut 1 base from V and 4 bases from J, with 20 bases between. Germline assignment: CDR1 GTSNPN and CDR2 SVGIG (reference sequence). The CDR3 contains 17 residues. The CDR3: CAWSEYQGSQFYNEQFF. The CDR3 DNA is TGTGCCTGGAGTGAGTATCAGGGCAGCCAATTTTACAATGAGCAGTTCTTC.

In its sample, this clone was seen once. In DNA, the CDR3 is TGTGCCAGCAGTCTCGCCCTATCAGGGATTAGCTACAATGAGCAGTTCTTC. This encodes CASSLALSGISYNEQFF. V and J are TRBV6-4 and TRBJ2-1, with D maybe TRBD1 (5 bases). The V end was cut by 5 bases, the J end by 3 bases, with 20 bases between. Germline lookup yields CDR1 MRHNA and CDR2 SNTAGT. This CDR3 region has 17 residues.

In regard to this clone: Sequence at one end of the junction differs from germline and may be a read error. The V gene is TRBV7-7, the J gene TRBJ2-5; weak D call: TRBD1 (5 bases). This CDR3 has 14 residues. The V gene's germline CDR1 is SSHAT and CDR2 FNYEAQ (reference sequence). The CDR3 reads CASSLGQGQETQYF. The CDR3 bases are TGTGCTAGCAGCTTAGGGCAGGGTCAAGAGACCCAGTACTTC.

This chain uses TRBV6-1 with TRBJ1-2; D is ambiguous. CDR3 length equals 15 residues. The V end was cut by 3 bases, the J end by 2 bases, with 13 bases between. Germline-derived CDR1 and CDR2 are MNHNS and SASEGT. This CDR3 reads CASSDQDRLNYGYTF. Written as DNA, the CDR3 is TGTGCCAGCAGTGACCAAGACCGACTAAACTATGGCTACACCTTC.

This clone turned up a few times. The genes are TRBV4-3 and TRBJ1-1; D is unresolved. The CDR3 runs to 14 residues. Trimming left V 0 bases short and J 5 bases short, with 10 bases between. Germline CDR1 LGHNA, CDR2 YSLEER. Here the CDR3 DNA reads TGCGCCAGCAGCCAAGACACGGGGTTGACTGAAGCTTTCTTT. It translates to CASSQDTGLTEAFF.

The chain employs TRBV5-1 and TRBJ2-5; 11 bases agree with TRBD2. The CDR3 has 15 amino acids. Germline V gives CDR1 SGHRS, CDR2 YFSETQ. V lost 4 bases to trimming and J lost 3 bases; unmatched junction nucleotides: 5. Here the CDR3 reads CASSPGLAEEETQYF. The CDR3, as DNA: TGCGCCAGCAGCCCGGGACTAGCGGAGGAAGAGACCCAGTACTTC.

The rearrangement uses TRBV7-2 and TRBJ2-7; 8 nucleotides align to TRBD1. CDR3 length: 14 residues. CDR1 is SGHTA, CDR2 FQGNSA, per germline. The junction had 5 bases not matched to a gene; V was cut back by 1 base and J by 6 bases. CDR3 protein: CASSLVRGQGEQYF. CDR3 sequence (DNA): TGTGCCAGCAGCTTAGTCAGGGGGCAGGGCGAGCAGTACTTC.

This clone was seen only a few times. V gene TRBV5-8 combines with J gene TRBJ1-1, with TRBD1 matching over 7 bases. Germline V gives CDR1 SGHTS, CDR2 YDEGEE. The ends lost 1 base at V and 1 base at J; junction bases unmatched: 7. This CDR3 has 16 residues. CDR3 region: CASSLNPGQRNTEAFF. Here the CDR3 DNA reads TGTGCCAGCAGCTTGAACCCGGGACAGAGGAACACTGAAGCTTTCTTT. Filled out from reference TRBV5-8 and TRBJ1-1, the complete variable domain reads EAGVTQSPTHLIKTRGQQATLRCSPISGHTSVYWYQQALGLGLQFLLWYDEGEERNRGNFPPRFSGRQFPNYSSELNVNALELEDSALYLCASSLNPGQRNTEAFFGQGTRLTVV.

The chain joins TRBV11-3 to TRBJ2-7; 11 positions agree with TRBD1. V gave up 5 bases and J gave up 2 bases; unmatched junction bases: 5. The CDR3 spans 15 residues. Germline values: CDR1 SGHNT, CDR2 YENEEA. The CDR3 sequence: CASSIGTGGPYEQYF. Here the CDR3 DNA reads TGTGCCAGCAGCATTGGGACAGGGGGTCCCTACGAGCAGTACTTC.

The sample holds one count of this clone. The chain combines TRBV5-6 with TRBJ1-2; D gene uncertain. This CDR3 has 17 residues. Deletions cut 0 bases from V and 0 bases from J, with 15 bases between. Germline loops: CDR1 SGHDT, CDR2 YYEEEE. Written as DNA, the CDR3 is TGTGCCAGCAGCTTGGCCCGGCCCGGGAGTGCTAACTATGGCTACACCTTC. Its protein product is CASSLARPGSANYGYTF.